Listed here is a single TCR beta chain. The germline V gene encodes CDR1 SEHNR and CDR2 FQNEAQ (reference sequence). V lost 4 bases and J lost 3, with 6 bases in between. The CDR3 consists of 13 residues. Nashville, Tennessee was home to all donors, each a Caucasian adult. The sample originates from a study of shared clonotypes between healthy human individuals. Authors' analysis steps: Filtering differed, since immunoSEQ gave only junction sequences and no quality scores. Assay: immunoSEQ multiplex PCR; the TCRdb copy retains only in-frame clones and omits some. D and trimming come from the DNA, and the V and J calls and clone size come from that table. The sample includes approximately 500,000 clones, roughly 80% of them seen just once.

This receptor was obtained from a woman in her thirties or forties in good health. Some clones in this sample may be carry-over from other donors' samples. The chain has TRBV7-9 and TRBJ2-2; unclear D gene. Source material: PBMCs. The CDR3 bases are TGTGCCAGCAGCTCCCAATACACCGGGGAGCTGTTTTTT. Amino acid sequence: CASSSQYTGELFF.